This passage covers 17 T cell receptor beta chains from one sample sequenced in a study of CD8 T cells in ankylosing spondylitis. TCRdb re-called the 5' RACE reads through MiXCR, storing one row per CDR3 protein. There are tens of thousands of distinct CDR3 sequences in the sample; 6.2% occur only once, and around 5% lies in the top ten. Sequencing used synovial fluid, either unsorted or a sorted T cell fraction (not recorded which). The receptors come from a male donor with ankylosing spondylitis.

This clonotype was counted many times. The genes are TRBV4-1 and TRBJ2-7; 12 bases align to TRBD2. V trimming: 3 bases; J trimming: 4 bases; junction bases outside the gene matches: 4. The CDR3 spans 15 residues. Germline assignment: CDR1 MGHRA and CDR2 YSYEKL. The CDR3 DNA sequence: TGCGCCAGCAGCCACTCTAGCGGGAGGGCATACGAGCAGTACTTC. It yields the protein CASSHSSGRAYEQYF.

In its sample, this clonotype was seen many times. The chain uses TRBV7-9 and TRBJ2-3; 8 bases agree with TRBD1. Losses at the gene ends were 5 bases for V and 0 bases for J; bases not matched to a gene: 4. Germline loops: CDR1 SEHNR, CDR2 FQNEAQ (reference sequence). This CDR3 has 15 amino acids. CDR3 region: CASSGQGISTDTQYF. CDR3 nucleotides: TGTGCCAGCAGCGGACAGGGAATTAGCACAGATACGCAGTATTTT.

V is TRBV30 and J is TRBJ2-3; D remains ambiguous. The CDR3 spans 13 residues. V gave up 0 bases and J gave up 0 bases, with 4 bases separating them. Germline values: CDR1 GTSNPN, CDR2 SVGIG (reference sequence). CDR3 sequence: CAWSVWSTDTQYF. CDR3 nucleotide sequence: TGTGCCTGGAGTGTTTGGAGCACAGATACGCAGTATTTT.

This clonotype was seen repeatedly, ten times or more. The CDR3 DNA follows: TGCAGCGTTGTGAGCGGGAGGTCCTACAATGAGCAGTTCTTC. Translated: CSVVSGRSYNEQFF. The gene calls are TRBV29-1 and TRBJ2-1; 9 nucleotides match TRBD2. Germline CDR1 reads SQVTM; CDR2 reads ANQGSEA. CDR3 length: 14 residues. V lost 4 bases and J lost 1; bases outside the gene matches: 2.

The V and J genes are TRBV19 and TRBJ1-4; D is unclear. CDR1 is LNHDA and CDR2 is SQIVND in the germline V gene (reference sequence). This CDR3 region has 16 residues. V was cut by 7 bases and J by 8 bases, with 23 bases left in between. As DNA, the CDR3 is TGTGCCAGTACTCAGAATCTCCTTCGACTGGGGGAAAAACTGTTTTTT. Its translation is CASTQNLLRLGEKLFF. Supplemented by reference TRBV19 and TRBJ1-4, the full variable domain reads DGGITQSPKYLFRKEGQNVTLSCEQNLNHDAMYWYRQDPGQGLRLIYYSQIVNDFQKGDIAEGYSVSREKKESFPLTVTSAQKNPTAFYLCASTQNLLRLGEKLFFGSGTQLSVL.

By sample fraction, this clonotype is medium-sized. The chain recombines TRBV4-2 with TRBJ2-7; 10 nucleotides line up with TRBD2. Germline V gives CDR1 LGHNA, CDR2 YNFKEQ. J gave up 4 bases and V 4 bases, and 10 bases lay outside the gene matches. The CDR3 covers 16 residues. CDR3 in amino acids: CASSLTAAGGRYEQYF. CDR3 DNA sequence: TGTGCCAGCAGCCTAACTGCAGCGGGAGGGAGGTACGAGCAGTACTTC.

In this sample, this clonotype turned up a few times. The CDR3 sequence: CASRATSGERKTQYF. The CDR3 DNA reads as TGTGCCAGCAGGGCGACTAGCGGGGAACGTAAGACCCAGTACTTC. V gene TRBV5-5 combines with J gene TRBJ2-5; 11 nucleotides agree with TRBD2. In germline, CDR1 is SGHKS, CDR2 YYEKEE (reference sequence). J was trimmed by 6 bases and V by 5 bases; bases with no gene match: 9. The CDR3 runs 15 residues.

This clonotype occurred many times. The chain has TRBV2 and TRBJ2-2; possible D gene TRBD2, 5 bases. Trimming pared 6 bases from V and 6 bases from J, leaving 11 bases between. CDR1 and CDR2 (germline): SNHLY, FYNNEI. The CDR3 length is 13 residues. This chain's CDR3 is CASRKGGPGELFF. CDR3 bases: TGTGCCAGCAGGAAAGGAGGTCCCGGGGAGCTGTTTTTT.

Within the sample, this clonotype is medium-sized. This chain joins TRBV7-9 and TRBJ2-7; 8 nucleotides agree with TRBD1. CDR1 is SEHNR and CDR2 is FQNEAQ in the germline V gene (reference sequence). Trimming at V came to 3 bases and at J to 4 bases, leaving 11 bases not matched to a gene. The CDR3 is 16 amino acids. CDR3 residues: CASSFRDRRGKYEQYF. CDR3 DNA: TGTGCCAGCAGCTTCCGGGACAGGAGAGGTAAATACGAGCAGTACTTC.

This clonotype was seen a few times. Here the CDR3 reads CASSLGARGSTDTQYF. DNA for the CDR3: TGTGCCAGCAGCTTAGGGGCGCGGGGAAGCACAGATACGCAGTATTTT. This chain links TRBV7-2 with TRBJ2-3; D possibly corresponds to TRBD2 (6 bases). CDR1 is SGHTA, CDR2 FQGNSA, per germline. Between the trimmed V and J ends, which lost 1 base and 0 bases, there was a span of 11 bases. The CDR3 length is 16 residues.

This clonotype was observed a few times. The V and J genes are TRBV2 and TRBJ1-5; D not certain. The CDR3 spans 15 residues. Germline CDR1 SNHLY, CDR2 FYNNEI. Trimming removed 3 bases at V and 4 bases at J, with 13 bases between. The CDR3 DNA is TGTGCCAGCAGTGAGGTTAGGAGCGGTAATCAGCCCCAGCATTTT. Translating gives CASSEVRSGNQPQHF.

Points on this clonotype: This sequence may be a read error, since a much larger clone differs from it by one base. V and J are TRBV7-8 and TRBJ2-7; weak D call: TRBD1 (5 bases). Germline V gives CDR1 SGHVS, CDR2 FQNEAQ. V was clipped by 2 bases and J by 3 bases, with 14 bases between them. The CDR3 covers 15 residues. The CDR3 region is CASSLRSGFDYEQYF. The DNA of the CDR3 is TGTGCCAGCAGCTTAAGATCAGGGTTCGACTACGAGCAGTACTTC.

This clonotype was detected ten times or more. The CDR3 region is CSAMTTASGTDTQYF. The CDR3 coding sequence is TGCAGTGCTATGACGACGGCTAGCGGCACAGATACGCAGTATTTT. The rearrangement links TRBV20-1 to TRBJ2-3; D might be TRBD2 (6 bases). V lost 4 bases and J 1 base, leaving 15 bases between the germline ends. The CDR3 length is 15 residues. Germline CDR1 DFQATT, CDR2 SNEGSKA (reference sequence).

The rearrangement links TRBV28 to TRBJ1-5, with TRBD1 as a possible D gene (5 bases). Germline V CDR1 and CDR2: MDHEN, SYDVKM. V was shortened by 6 bases and J by 7 bases, with 13 bases between the two germline ends. CDR3 length: 13 residues. The CDR3 DNA reads TGTGCCAGCAGCGGCCAGGGATGGCAGCCCCAGCATTTT. As protein: CASSGQGWQPQHF.

At least ten counts were recorded for this clonotype. This sequence joins TRBV5-1 and TRBJ2-7; 9 bases match TRBD2. This CDR3 comprises 14 residues. From germline, CDR1 is SGHRS and CDR2 YFSETQ. V gave up 0 bases and J gave up 5 bases; unmatched junction bases: 3. The CDR3 DNA sequence: TGCGCCAGCAGCTTGGTAGCGGGAGTCGACGAGCAGTACTTC. Its protein product is CASSLVAGVDEQYF.

The DNA for the CDR3 is TGTGCCAGCACCACCGACAGCCGAGGGGGCTACACCTTC. As protein: CASTTDSRGGYTF. The chain recombines TRBV25-1 with TRBJ1-2, with D perhaps TRBD1 (5 bases). Trimming stripped 7 bases from V and 8 bases from J, with 17 bases between. Germline CDR1 reads MGHDK; CDR2 reads SYGVNS. This CDR3 has 13 amino acids.

This clonotype was counted at least ten times. The junction departs from germline at one end; a sequencing error may be responsible. The J gene is TRBJ1-1, the V gene TRBV28, with TRBD1 as a possible D gene (6 bases). CDR3 length: 13 residues. Germline V lookup: CDR1 MDHEN, CDR2 SYDVKM. The CDR3 DNA is TGTGCCAGCAGGTTATCGGGGGCCGATTGGGCTTTCTTT. Translating it yields CASRLSGADWAFF.